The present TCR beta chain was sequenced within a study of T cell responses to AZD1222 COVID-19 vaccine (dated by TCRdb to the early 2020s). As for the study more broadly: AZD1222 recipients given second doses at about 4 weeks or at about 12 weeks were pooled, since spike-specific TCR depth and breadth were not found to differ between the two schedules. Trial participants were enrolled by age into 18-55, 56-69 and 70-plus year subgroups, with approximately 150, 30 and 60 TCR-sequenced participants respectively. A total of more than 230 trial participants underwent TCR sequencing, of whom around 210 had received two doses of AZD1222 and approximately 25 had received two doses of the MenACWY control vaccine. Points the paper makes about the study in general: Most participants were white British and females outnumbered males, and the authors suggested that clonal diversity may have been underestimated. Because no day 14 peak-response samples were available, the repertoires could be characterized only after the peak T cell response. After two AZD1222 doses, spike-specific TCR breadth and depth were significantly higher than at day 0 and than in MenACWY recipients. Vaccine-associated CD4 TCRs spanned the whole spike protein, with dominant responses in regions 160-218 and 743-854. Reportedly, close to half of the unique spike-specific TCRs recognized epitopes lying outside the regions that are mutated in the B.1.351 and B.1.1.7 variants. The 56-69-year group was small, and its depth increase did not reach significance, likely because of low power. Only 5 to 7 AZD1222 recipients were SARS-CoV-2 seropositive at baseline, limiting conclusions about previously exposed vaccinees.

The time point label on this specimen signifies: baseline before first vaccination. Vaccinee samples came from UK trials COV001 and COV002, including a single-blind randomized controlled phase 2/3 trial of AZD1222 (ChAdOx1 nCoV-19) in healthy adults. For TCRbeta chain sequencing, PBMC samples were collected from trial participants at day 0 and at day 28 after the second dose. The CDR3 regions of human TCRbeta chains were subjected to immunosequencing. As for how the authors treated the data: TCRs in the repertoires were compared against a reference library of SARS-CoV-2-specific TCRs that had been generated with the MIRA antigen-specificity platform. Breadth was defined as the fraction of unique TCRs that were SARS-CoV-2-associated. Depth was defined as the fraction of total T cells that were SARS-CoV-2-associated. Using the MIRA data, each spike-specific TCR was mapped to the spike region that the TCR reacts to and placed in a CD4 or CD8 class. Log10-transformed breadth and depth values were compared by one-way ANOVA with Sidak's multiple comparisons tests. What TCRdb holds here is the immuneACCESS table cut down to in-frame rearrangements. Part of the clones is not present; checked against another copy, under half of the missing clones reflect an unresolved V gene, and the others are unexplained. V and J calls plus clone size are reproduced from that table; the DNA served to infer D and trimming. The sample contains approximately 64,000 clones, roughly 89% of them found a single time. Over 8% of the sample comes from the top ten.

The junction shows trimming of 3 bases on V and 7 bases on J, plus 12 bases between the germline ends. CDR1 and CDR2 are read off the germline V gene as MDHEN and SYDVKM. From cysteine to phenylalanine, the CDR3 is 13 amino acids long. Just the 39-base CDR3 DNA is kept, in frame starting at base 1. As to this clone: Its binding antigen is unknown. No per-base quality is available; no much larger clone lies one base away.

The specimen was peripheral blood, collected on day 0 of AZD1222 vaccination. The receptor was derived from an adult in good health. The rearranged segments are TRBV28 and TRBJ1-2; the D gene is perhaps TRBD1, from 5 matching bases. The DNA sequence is TGTGCCAGCAGTTTCTCAGGGCGGTCTGGCTACACCTTC. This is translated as CASSFSGRSGYTF.